A single T cell receptor (beta chain) is shown here with its context. Its specificity is not known. The PCR contained 60 Vbeta and 13 Jbeta primers. The repertoire was sequenced with immunoSEQ multiplex PCR; TCRdb's copy has only in-frame clones and lacks some. The sample has roughly 80,000 clones; 62% are singletons. The sample belongs to a study of cytomegalovirus exposure and HLA in healthy donors. The study, taken as a whole, reports: CMV serostatus alone was available as immune exposure information. Presence/absence analyses rested on an assumption that sequencing depth was roughly uniform across donors. In vitro checks showed that three CMV-associated chains really do target CMV antigens.

The CDR3 has 14 residues. V lost 2 bases, J lost 2 bases, and 9 bases lay in between. Germline V gene lookup returns CDR1 MNHNS and CDR2 SASEGT. The chain has TRBV6-1 and TRBJ1-2; D may be TRBD1 (5 bases). The sequence was obtained from a male donor in good health and CMV-seropositive. Input material: PBMCs. The CDR3 DNA reads TGTGCCAGCAGTGAATGGGGGGAAAACTATGGCTACACCTTC. It specifies CASSEWGENYGYTF.